These T cell receptor beta chains were read from a single sample in a study of blood T cell repertoires in COVID-19. Sequencing used immunoSEQ multiplex PCR; TCRdb keeps in-frame clones, though not all of them. The sample records approximately 180,000 clones, 70% to 90% being singletons. Sequencing used peripheral blood. The receptors derive from a man between 60 and 75 years old with active or convalescent COVID-19. Both conserved end residues are part of each CDR3. The D gene is left open where the match is weak. The listing skips clone size in some rows; elsewhere it reads once, few, many or a size class.

CASSLRFSLFADTQYF	TGTGCCAGCAGCTTACGGTTTTCTCTATTCGCAGATACGCAGTATTTT	TRBV11-1	.	.	TRBJ2-3
CASSARDRGLPEAFF	TGTGCCAGCAGTGCCCGGGACAGGGGGCTCCCTGAAGCTTTCTTT	TRBV2	.	TRBD1	TRBJ1-1
CASSVYPRASTDTQYF	TGTGCCAGCAGTGTATACCCGAGAGCTAGCACAGATACGCAGTATTTT	TRBV6-1	.	.	TRBJ2-3
CASRLQGASTDTQYF	TGTGCCAGCAGGCTACAGGGGGCTAGCACAGATACGCAGTATTTT	TRBV3-1/TRBV3-2	once	TRBD1	TRBJ2-3
CASAEPGGGLYGYTF	TGTGCGTCAGCGGAGCCGGGGGGAGGACTCTATGGCTACACCTTC	TRBV19	.	.	TRBJ1-2
CASSQVDSEAFF	TGTGCCAGCAGCCAAGTTGACAGTGAAGCTTTCTTT	TRBV3-1/TRBV3-2	once	.	TRBJ1-1
CASGEDRGGETQYF	TGTGCTAGTGGCGAAGACAGGGGGGGCGAGACCCAGTACTTC	TRBV12-5	.	TRBD1	TRBJ2-5
CASSLTLWTGAATEAFF	TGTGCCAGCAGCTTAACACTGTGGACAGGGGCCGCGACTGAAGCTTTCTTT	TRBV5-4	.	TRBD1	TRBJ1-1
CASSPQGGVNTEAFF	TGCGCCAGCAGCCCTCAGGGAGGGGTCAACACTGAAGCTTTCTTT	TRBV5-1	.	.	TRBJ1-1
CASSQGQGNFNSPLHF	TGTGCCAGCAGCCAGGGACAGGGAAACTTTAATTCACCCCTCCACTTT	TRBV11-2	.	TRBD1	TRBJ1-6
CASSPWTGVEKLFF	TGTGCCAGCAGCCCTTGGACAGGGGTTGAAAAACTGTTTTTT	TRBV5-5	.	TRBD1	TRBJ1-4
CASSPGSPGGNQPQHF	TGTGCCAGCTCTCCGGGATCCCCGGGAGGCAATCAGCCCCAGCATTTT	TRBV18	.	.	TRBJ1-5
CASGTGSSYEQYF	TGCGCCAGTGGGACAGGCAGCTCCTACGAGCAGTACTTC	TRBV5-1	.	TRBD1	TRBJ2-7
CASRLTSGEADTQYF	TGTGCCAGCAGGCTTACTAGCGGGGAGGCAGATACGCAGTATTTT	TRBV6-5	.	TRBD2	TRBJ2-3
CASSVGGNSNQPQHF	TGTGCCAGCAGTGTAGGCGGTAATAGCAATCAGCCCCAGCATTTT	TRBV2	few	.	TRBJ1-5
CATSEQPGQPQHF	TGTGCCACCAGTGAACAGCCGGGGCAGCCCCAGCATTTT	TRBV24-1	.	.	TRBJ1-5
CASSAHGEYQGEQYF	TGTGCCAGCAGCGCCCACGGGGAGTACCAGGGGGAGCAGTACTTC	TRBV9	.	.	TRBJ2-7
CASSWTANTGELFF	TGTGCCAGCAGCTGGACAGCGAACACCGGGGAGCTGTTTTTT	TRBV5-5	.	.	TRBJ2-2
CASSESIQGTQYF	TGCGCCAGCAGTGAGTCGATCCAGGGTACGCAGTATTTT	TRBV10-1	once	.	TRBJ2-3
CASSLGSTSTDTQYF	TGTGCCAGCAGCTTAGGTAGCACTAGCACAGATACGCAGTATTTT	TRBV7-2	.	.	TRBJ2-3
CASSIRTGTNTGELFF	TGTGCCAGCAGTATCCGGACAGGAACGAACACCGGGGAGCTGTTTTTT	TRBV6-6	once	TRBD1	TRBJ2-2
CASSYQMGGTGELFF	TGTGCCAGCAGTTACCAGATGGGGGGCACCGGGGAGCTGTTTTTT	TRBV6-5	once	.	TRBJ2-2
CASSLFTLAGGGGELFF	TGTGCCAGCAGCTTATTCACCCTAGCGGGGGGTGGCGGGGAGCTGTTTTTT	TRBV7-2	.	TRBD2	TRBJ2-2
CAWSVLGQGNSPLHF	TGTGCCTGGAGTGTATTGGGACAGGGGAATTCACCCCTCCACTTT	TRBV30	.	TRBD1	TRBJ1-6
CASKAGGTYEQYF	TGTGCCAGTAAAGCGGGGGGAACCTACGAGCAGTACTTC	TRBV6-5	.	TRBD2	TRBJ2-7
CASSIVFLDRGSYEQYF	TGTGCCAGTAGTATAGTCTTTTTGGACAGGGGTTCCTACGAGCAGTACTTC	TRBV19	.	TRBD1	TRBJ2-7
CASSRGRGSGNTIYF	TGTGCCAGCAGTAGAGGACGGGGCTCTGGAAACACCATATATTTT	TRBV6-5	.	.	TRBJ1-3
CASSRQGSGANVLTF	TGTGCCAGTAGTAGACAGGGGTCTGGGGCCAACGTCCTGACTTTC	TRBV19	.	TRBD1	TRBJ2-6
CASSSGTANNSPLHF	TGTGCCAGCAGCTCAGGGACAGCAAATAATTCACCCCTCCACTTT	TRBV9	.	TRBD1	TRBJ1-6
CASSLPRRGGASYEQYF	TGTGCCAGCAGTCTCCCACGGCGGGGGGGTGCCTCCTACGAGCAGTACTTC	TRBV2	few	TRBD2	TRBJ2-7
CASSLGQGDLAEAFF	TGCGCCAGCAGCTTGGGGCAGGGGGATCTGGCTGAAGCTTTCTTT	TRBV5-1	few	TRBD1	TRBJ1-1
CASSYSSAGDTEAFF	TGTGCCAGCAGTTACTCGAGTGCAGGCGACACTGAAGCTTTCTTT	TRBV6-5	.	.	TRBJ1-1
CASSTTGLNTEAFF	TGTGCCAGCTCAACCACAGGGCTGAACACTGAAGCTTTCTTT	TRBV18	.	.	TRBJ1-1
CASSSRQGLSGNTIYF	TGTGCCAGCAGCTCCAGACAGGGGCTCTCTGGAAACACCATATATTTT	TRBV7-2	.	TRBD1	TRBJ1-3
CASSKTSGDSYEQYF	TGTGCCAGCAGCAAGACTAGCGGCGACTCCTACGAGCAGTACTTC	TRBV7-9	.	TRBD2	TRBJ2-7
CASSEAPWASGGRQETQYF	TGTGCCAGCAGTGAAGCCCCCTGGGCTAGCGGGGGCCGACAAGAGACCCAGTACTTC	TRBV2	.	TRBD2	TRBJ2-5
CASGTGPNYTGELFF	TGTGCCTCCGGGACAGGGCCTAATTACACCGGGGAGCTGTTTTTT	TRBV2	.	TRBD1	TRBJ2-2
CASSEYSGGSAEAFF	TGTGCCAGCAGTGAATATTCAGGGGGGAGCGCCGAAGCTTTCTTT	TRBV25-1	.	TRBD1	TRBJ1-1
CASSLPVTNYGYTF	TGTGCCAGCAGCTTACCAGTAACTAACTATGGCTACACCTTC	TRBV11-2	.	.	TRBJ1-2
CSVEVTNYGYTF	TGCAGCGTTGAAGTCACTAACTATGGCTACACCTTC	TRBV29-1	.	.	TRBJ1-2
CASSQGTSGLSYNEQFF	TGCGCCAGCAGCCAAGGGACTAGCGGGCTTTCCTACAATGAGCAGTTCTTC	TRBV4-1	.	TRBD2	TRBJ2-1
CASSLLPGAYEQYF	TGCGCCAGCAGCTTACTTCCGGGGGCCTACGAGCAGTACTTC	TRBV5-1	few	.	TRBJ2-7
CASRTGSGSSYNEQFF	TGTGCCAGCAGAACAGGTTCTGGTAGCTCCTACAATGAGCAGTTCTTC	TRBV2	.	.	TRBJ2-1
CASSRQGTGELFF	TGTGCCAGCAGTCGACAGGGCACCGGGGAGCTGTTTTTT	TRBV6-4	.	TRBD1	TRBJ2-2
CASSLQVGVGEQYF	TGTGCCAGCAGCCTCCAAGTGGGCGTGGGCGAGCAGTACTTC	TRBV3-1/TRBV3-2	.	.	TRBJ2-7
CASSSGRTNEKLFF	TGTGCCAGCTCATCAGGGCGCACTAATGAAAAACTGTTTTTT	TRBV25-1	.	.	TRBJ1-4